These 2 T cell receptor beta chains share one sample of origin, sequenced in a study of monozygotic twins with inflammatory bowel disease. TCRdb reprocessed the 5' RACE reads, with one entry per CDR3 protein and no DNA. The sample data list hundreds of thousands of distinct CDR3 sequences. Sequenced sample: blood. These receptors all stem from a human donor with ulcerative colitis or Crohn's disease, or a healthy co-twin of an affected twin (not recorded which).

The chain links TRBV4-1 to TRBJ2-7. In germline, CDR1 is MGHRA, CDR2 YSYEKL. The CDR3 length is 15 residues. CDR3 region: CASSQGPGITYEQYF.

The rearrangement links TRBV5-1 to TRBJ2-1; TCRdb's D call, TRBD1, is unchecked because there is no DNA. The germline V gene has CDR1 SGHRS and CDR2 YFSETQ. The CDR3 consists of 15 residues. CDR3 in amino acids: CATQRGGQSYNEQFF.